The T cell receptor beta chain under discussion was sequenced for a study of T cell repertoires in cytomegalovirus infection. Study-level results: Adding up the frequency of public TCR beta families identified people who carried CMV plus the relevant HLA.

In TCRdb, the reads were re-called with MiXCR into one record per CDR3 protein. The profile shows around 290,000 distinct CDR3 sequences, under 30% of them singletons. Looked up from germline, CDR1 is SGHTS and CDR2 is YDEGEE. The CDR3 runs to 15 residues. V gave up 4 bases and J gave up 5 bases; unmatched junction bases: 8. This clonotype was detected a few times. Antigen: not known. The specimen sequenced was PBMCs. This chain joins TRBV5-8 and TRBJ1-4, with TRBD1 matching over 7 bases. The sequence was obtained from a human donor in good health (CMV status not recorded). Some clones in this sample may be carry-over from other donors' samples. The chain's CDR3 is CASSPGDSVNEKLFF. Here the CDR3 DNA reads TGTGCCAGCAGCCCTGGGGACAGTGTGAATGAAAAACTGTTTTTT.